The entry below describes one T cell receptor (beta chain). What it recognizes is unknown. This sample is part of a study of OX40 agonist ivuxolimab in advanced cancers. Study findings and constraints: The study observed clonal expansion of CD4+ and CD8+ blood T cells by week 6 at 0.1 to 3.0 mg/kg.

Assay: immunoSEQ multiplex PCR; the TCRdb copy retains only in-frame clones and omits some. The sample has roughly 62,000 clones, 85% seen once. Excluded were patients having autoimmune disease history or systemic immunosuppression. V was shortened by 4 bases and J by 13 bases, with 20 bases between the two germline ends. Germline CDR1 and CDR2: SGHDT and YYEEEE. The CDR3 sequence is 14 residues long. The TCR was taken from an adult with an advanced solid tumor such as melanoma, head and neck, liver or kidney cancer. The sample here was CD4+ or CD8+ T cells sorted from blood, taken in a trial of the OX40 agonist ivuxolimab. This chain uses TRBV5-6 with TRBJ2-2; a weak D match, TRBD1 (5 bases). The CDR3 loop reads CASSLEGVTYGLFF. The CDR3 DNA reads TGTGCCAGCAGCCTCGAAGGGGTGACTTATGGGCTGTTTTTT.